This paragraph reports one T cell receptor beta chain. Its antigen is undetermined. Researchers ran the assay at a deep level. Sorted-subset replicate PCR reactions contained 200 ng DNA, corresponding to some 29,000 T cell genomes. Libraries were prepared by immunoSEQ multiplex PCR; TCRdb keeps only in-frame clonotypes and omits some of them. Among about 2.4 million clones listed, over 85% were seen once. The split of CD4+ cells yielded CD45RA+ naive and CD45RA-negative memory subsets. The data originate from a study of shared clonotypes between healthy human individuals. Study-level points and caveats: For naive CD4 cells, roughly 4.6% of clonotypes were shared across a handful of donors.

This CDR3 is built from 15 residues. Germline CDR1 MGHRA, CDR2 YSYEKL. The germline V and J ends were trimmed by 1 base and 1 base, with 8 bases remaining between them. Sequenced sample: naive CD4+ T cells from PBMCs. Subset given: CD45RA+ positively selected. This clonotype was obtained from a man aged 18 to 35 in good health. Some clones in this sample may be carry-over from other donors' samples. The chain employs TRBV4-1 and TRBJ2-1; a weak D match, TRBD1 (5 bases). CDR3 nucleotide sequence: TGCGCCAGCAGCCAAGTTCCAGGGTCCTACAATGAGCAGTTCTTC. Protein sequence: CASSQVPGSYNEQFF.